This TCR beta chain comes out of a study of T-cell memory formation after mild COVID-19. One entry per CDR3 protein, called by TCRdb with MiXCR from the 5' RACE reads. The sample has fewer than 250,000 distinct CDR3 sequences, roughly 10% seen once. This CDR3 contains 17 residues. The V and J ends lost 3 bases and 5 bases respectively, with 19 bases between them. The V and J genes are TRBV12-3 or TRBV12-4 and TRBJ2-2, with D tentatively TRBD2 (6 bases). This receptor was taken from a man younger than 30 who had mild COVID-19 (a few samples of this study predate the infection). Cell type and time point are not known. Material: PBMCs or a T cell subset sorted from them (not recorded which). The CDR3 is CASSFGPQVGGTGELFF. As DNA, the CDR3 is TGTGCCAGCAGTTTCGGGCCTCAAGTGGGGGGAACCGGGGAGCTGTTTTTT.